The entry below describes one T cell receptor beta chain. The junction and the germline gene differ at one end; a read error may be behind it. The data derive from a study of blood T cells in healthy people across ages. With a J-beta primer mix and a sample-barcoded 5' primer, a second PCR ran roughly 7 to 11 cycles. The study obtained at least 3 million CDR3-containing paired-end reads from every sample. TCRdb independently ran MiXCR on the 5' RACE reads; one entry per CDR3 protein. The sample contains roughly 1,000,000 distinct CDR3 sequences, around 25% of which appear only once. The donors, all healthy, were Caucasians living in Russia, aged about 6 to 90. Every donor contributed about 10 milliliters of peripheral blood by blood draw. Extractions gave at least 6 micrograms of total RNA per sample. The CDR3 extends over 16 amino acids. CDR1 is SEHNR, CDR2 FQNEAQ, per germline (reference sequence).

This sample also belongs to another study, concerning T cells of mothers and their children.

The receptor was isolated from a girl under 10 years old in good health. The sequencing sample was made of blood. The chain joins TRBV7-9 to TRBJ2-1; 7 bases align to TRBD1. The CDR3 region has the DNA TGTGCCAGCAGCCCCCCCTTGACAGGGAAGACCTACGAGCAGCACTTC. Amino acids: CASSPPLTGKTYEQHF.